A selection of T cell receptor beta chains follows, all from one sample in a study of OX40 agonist ivuxolimab in advanced cancers. Sequencing used immunoSEQ multiplex PCR; TCRdb keeps in-frame clones, though not all of them. The sample includes tens of thousands of clones, around nine tenths of them seen just once. The sample was CD4+ or CD8+ T cells sorted from blood, taken in a trial of the OX40 agonist ivuxolimab. These receptors came from an adult with an advanced solid tumor such as melanoma, head and neck, liver or kidney cancer. Each CDR3 is given with its conserved first and last residue. The D gene is left open where the match is weak. Size is omitted from some rows. Given values are once, few, many or a class for expanded clones.

v_gene,abundance,j_gene,d_gene,CDR3aa
TRBV10-3,-,TRBJ2-7,TRBD2,CAISDKADRGLAGHEQYF
TRBV9,-,TRBJ1-2,TRBD1,CASRGTGENYGYTF
TRBV25-1,once,TRBJ2-5,-,CASSEGGTQYF
TRBV12-5,-,TRBJ2-1,TRBD2,CASGPGGFRNEQFF
TRBV7-2,once,TRBJ1-2,-,CASSYQEVWGYTF
TRBV7-2,-,TRBJ2-2,-,CASSFSVSNTGELFF
TRBV4-1,-,TRBJ2-7,TRBD2,CASSRSETGGTYEQYF
TRBV6-6,-,TRBJ2-6,-,CASSPRGAGANVLTF
TRBV9,-,-,-,CASSVGLAGYEQYF
TRBV28,-,TRBJ2-1,-,CASTGSWGASYNEQFF
TRBV7-9,-,TRBJ1-2,-,CASSRALTAQDGYTF
TRBV11-3,-,TRBJ2-1,TRBD1,CASSLDWGQGNEQFF
TRBV5-6,-,TRBJ2-5,TRBD2,CASSLEGTSRETQYF
TRBV6-1,-,TRBJ2-2,-,CASSAGENTGELFF
TRBV27,-,TRBJ2-7,-,CASRSSYEQYF
TRBV7-9,-,TRBJ2-7,-,CASSFTDRGIYEQYF
TRBV5-6,-,TRBJ1-3,-,CASSFGLSGNTIYF
TRBV27,-,-,-,CASSGRDRLSEQYF
TRBV5-4,-,TRBJ2-3,TRBD2,CASSSGTSGITDTQYF
TRBV28,-,TRBJ2-7,-,CASSTRGLNSYEQYF
TRBV4-3,-,TRBJ1-2,-,CASSQDRGRTTNYGYTF